Listed below are T cell receptor beta chains from one sample, sequenced in a study of identical twins. TCRdb itself ran the 5' RACE reads through MiXCR, one entry per CDR3 protein. The sample consists of hundreds of thousands of distinct CDR3 sequences, 8.6% of them appearing once. These data were likewise used in another study, on yellow fever vaccine responses in identical twins.

The sample taken for sequencing was PBMCs. Receptors were obtained from a young woman in good health. CDR3s include the opening cysteine and the closing phenylalanine or tryptophan. Each record gives: J gene, D gene, V gene, clone size, CDR3 protein, CDR3 DNA. D genes are given only for firm matches. Size is stated for part of the rows, as once, few or many counts, or as a class when the clone is expanded.

>TRBJ2-5|TRBD1|TRBV4-3|many
CASSSGQTHQETQYF
TGCGCCAGCAGCTCGGGACAGACTCACCAAGAGACCCAGTACTTC
>TRBJ2-3|NA|TRBV29-1|few
CSARVVIGADTQYF
TGCAGCGCCCGAGTTGTCATTGGGGCAGATACGCAGTATTTT
>TRBJ2-7|NA|TRBV12-3/TRBV12-4|NA
CASSFNPGFYEQYF
TGTGCCAGCAGTTTCAATCCAGGGTTCTACGAGCAGTACTTC
>TRBJ2-1|TRBD1|TRBV6-5|NA
CASSSVRDSYNEQFF
TGTGCCAGCAGTTCCGTTCGGGACAGCTACAATGAGCAGTTCTTC
>TRBJ2-5|NA|TRBV12-3/TRBV12-4|NA
CASSELVLGTQYF
TGTGCCAGCAGCGAACTAGTCCTCGGGACCCAGTACTTC
>TRBJ2-7|TRBD1|TRBV6-1|few
CASRGIRTGEDEQYF
TGTGCCAGCAGAGGGATAAGAACAGGGGAAGACGAGCAGTACTTC
>TRBJ2-3|TRBD2|TRBV6-2/TRBV6-3|few
CASSPLAGPTDTQYF
TGTGCCAGCAGTCCATTAGCGGGGCCCACAGATACGCAGTATTTT
>TRBJ2-3|TRBD2|TRBV4-3|many
CASSQKASGDTDTQYF
TGCGCCAGCAGCCAAAAGGCTAGCGGGGACACAGATACGCAGTATTTT
>TRBJ2-7|NA|TRBV10-3|many
CAITPGRSRYEQYF
TGTGCCATCACCCCGGGCAGGAGCCGCTACGAGCAGTACTTC
>TRBJ2-1|TRBD2|TRBV6-2/TRBV6-3|few
CASSFLMGLAEYEQFF
TGTGCCAGCAGTTTCCTAATGGGACTAGCGGAATACGAGCAGTTCTTC
>TRBJ2-7|NA|TRBV7-6|NA
CASSSPEGGYEQYF
TGTGCCAGCAGCTCCCCCGAGGGAGGCTACGAGCAGTACTTC
>TRBJ1-1|NA|TRBV3-1|many
CASAIRATNTEAFF
TGTGCCAGCGCCATCCGGGCTACGAACACTGAAGCTTTCTTT
>TRBJ1-5|NA|TRBV7-2|few
CASSLRRTNQPQHF
TGTGCCAGCAGCTTAAGACGGACCAATCAGCCCCAGCATTTT
>TRBJ2-3|TRBD2|TRBV12-3/TRBV12-4|many
CASSVPLAGAREEETDTQYF
TGTGCCAGCAGTGTACCGCTAGCGGGGGCCCGAGAAGAGGAGACAGATACGCAGTATTTT
>TRBJ2-1|NA|TRBV12-3/TRBV12-4|many
CASSLFMGGSSYNEQFF
TGTGCCAGCAGTTTGTTTATGGGCGGATCCTCCTACAATGAGCAGTTCTTC
>TRBJ2-7|TRBD1|TRBV5-1|few
CASSSGTGPNEQYF
TGCGCCAGCAGCTCCGGGACAGGGCCTAACGAGCAGTACTTC
>TRBJ1-1|NA|TRBV14|NA
CASSQDFSAWGGEAFF
TGTGCCAGCAGCCAAGATTTTTCAGCCTGGGGTGGTGAAGCTTTCTTT
>TRBJ2-7|NA|TRBV29-1|many
CSAALRLGSYEQYF
TGCAGCGCAGCCCTCAGGTTAGGTTCCTACGAGCAGTACTTC
>TRBJ2-7|NA|TRBV2|NA
CASSEYMGASYEQYF
TGTGCCAGCAGTGAATACATGGGGGCCTCCTACGAGCAGTACTTC
>TRBJ2-5|TRBD2|TRBV4-2|NA
CASSLSPRTSGSSRETQYF
TGTGCCAGCAGCCTCTCTCCCCGGACTAGCGGTTCCTCCAGGGAGACCCAGTACTTC
>TRBJ2-1|NA|TRBV11-2|NA
CASSSGVNEQFF
TGTGCCAGCAGCTCGGGGGTCAATGAGCAGTTCTTC
>TRBJ2-7|TRBD1|TRBV5-1|few
CASSSGDRTYEQYF
TGCGCCAGCAGCTCGGGGGACAGGACCTACGAGCAGTACTTC
>TRBJ1-4|NA|TRBV16|few
CASSLPGGTTAGKLFF
TGTGCCAGCAGCCTCCCCGGCGGGACAACAGCGGGAAAACTGTTTTTT
>TRBJ2-2|TRBD2|TRBV11-2|NA
CASSLTSGNGELFF
TGTGCCAGCAGCTTGACTAGCGGGAACGGGGAGCTGTTTTTT
>TRBJ2-3|NA|TRBV7-9|NA
CASSGHRGGGTDTQYF
TGTGCCAGCAGCGGGCACAGGGGCGGGGGGACAGATACGCAGTATTTT
>TRBJ1-5|NA|TRBV12-3/TRBV12-4|many
CASSPWGGDQPQHF
TGTGCCAGCAGTCCCTGGGGAGGGGATCAGCCCCAGCATTTT
>TRBJ1-6|NA|TRBV21-1|NA
CASSKSGQGNNSPLHF
TGTGCCAGCAGCAAATCGGGACAGGGTAATAATTCACCCCTCCACTTT
>TRBJ2-2|NA|TRBV2|NA
CARSLGQAALYTHTGELFF
TGTGCCCGCAGTTTAGGGCAGGCCGCCCTCTACACACACACCGGGGAGCTGTTTTTT